These 17 T cell receptor beta chains came from one sample sequenced in a study of control samples from healthy donors and cancer patients. Clones were read by immunoSEQ multiplex PCR, and TCRdb kept only the in-frame ones, dropping some. Here the sample spans around 150,000 clones, approximately 93% being singletons. Sequencing was performed on blood. The receptor set was obtained from a woman in her forties in good health.

This chain uses TRBV7-2 with TRBJ1-1; D gene uncertain. V was shortened by 7 bases and J by 4 bases, with 13 bases between the two germline ends. Germline V gives CDR1 SGHTA, CDR2 FQGNSA. This CDR3 spans 13 amino acids. This chain's CDR3 is CASTNGPSTEAFF. Written as DNA, the CDR3 is TGTGCCAGCACCAACGGCCCTAGCACTGAAGCTTTCTTT.

The gene calls are TRBV19 and TRBJ2-3; no clear D. The CDR3 covers 13 residues. V was shortened by 4 bases and J by 6 bases, with 11 bases between the two germline ends. Germline-derived CDR1 and CDR2 are LNHDA and SQIVND (reference sequence). CDR3 loop: CASSTSWLDTQYF. The CDR3, as DNA: TGTGCCAGTAGTACGTCCTGGTTGGATACGCAGTATTTT.

The chain employs TRBV29-1 and TRBJ2-7, with 10 bases that match TRBD1. The length of the CDR3 is 14 residues. Germline CDR1 is SQVTM and CDR2 is ANQGSEA. The V gene end was trimmed by 5 bases and the J gene end by 1 base; junction bases not matched to a gene: 5. CDR3 sequence: CSVYRDRGSYEQYF. For the CDR3, the DNA is TGCAGCGTTTACCGGGACAGGGGATCCTACGAGCAGTACTTC.

This chain joins TRBV19 and TRBJ1-1, with 11 bases fitting TRBD1. V was clipped by 5 bases and J by 7 bases; unmatched bases: 6. The CDR3 sequence is 14 residues long. Germline V gene data show CDR1 as LNHDA and CDR2 as SQIVND (reference sequence). The CDR3 bases are TGTGCCAGTAGTTCCGGGACAGGGGGTTTTGAAGCTTTCTTT. Its protein product is CASSSGTGGFEAFF.

The rearrangement joins TRBV5-1 to TRBJ2-1; 10 positions agree with TRBD2. J was trimmed by 6 bases and V by 4 bases; bases with no gene match: 10. Germline V CDR1 and CDR2: SGHRS, YFSETQ. The CDR3 is 16 residues long. DNA for the CDR3: TGCGCCAGCAGCCCTCTTACAGCGGGGGGGCCCAATGAGCAGTTCTTC. The encoded protein is CASSPLTAGGPNEQFF.

V is TRBV11-3 and J is TRBJ2-5; no clear D. Germline V lookup: CDR1 SGHNT, CDR2 YENEEA. This CDR3 comprises 13 residues. Trimming removed 6 bases from V and 0 bases from J, with 8 bases in between. The CDR3 sequence: CASSPSYQETQYF. For the CDR3, the DNA is TGTGCCAGCAGTCCCTCGTACCAAGAGACCCAGTACTTC.

The chain carries TRBV5-1 and TRBJ2-7; 14 bases are shared with TRBD2. This CDR3 has 17 amino acids. Germline CDR1 SGHRS, CDR2 YFSETQ. J was trimmed by 0 bases and V by 4 bases; bases with no gene match: 6. The CDR3 region has the DNA TGCGCCAGCAGCGGGACTAGCGGGGGCTGGGGCTCCTACGAGCAGTACTTC. Its translation is CASSGTSGGWGSYEQYF. Using reference TRBV5-1 and TRBJ2-7 for the parts outside the CDR3, the full variable domain is KAGVTQTPRYLIKTRGQQVTLSCSPISGHRSVSWYQQTPGQGLQFLFEYFSETQRNKGNFPGRFSGRQFSNSRSEMNVSTLELGDSALYLCASSGTSGGWGSYEQYFGPGTRLTVT.

The chain employs TRBV7-9 and TRBJ2-5, with 8 bases matching TRBD2. The CDR3 is made up of 13 amino acids. The ends lost 3 bases at V and 3 bases at J; junction bases unmatched: 0. Germline CDR1 is SEHNR and CDR2 is FQNEAQ (reference sequence). The CDR3 nucleotides read TGTGCCAGCAGCTTTAGCGGGGAAGAGACCCAGTACTTC. Translated, it gives CASSFSGEETQYF.

This clone is a singleton in its sample. V and J are TRBV7-8 and TRBJ2-7, with TRBD1 identical over 9 bases. Germline V gene data show CDR1 as SGHVS and CDR2 as FQNEAQ. The CDR3 covers 14 residues. Trimming removed 5 bases from V and 6 bases from J; junction bases left unmatched: 8. The DNA for the CDR3 is TGTGCCAGCAGCGCCCGGGACAGGGTGATCGAGCAGTACTTC. This sequence encodes CASSARDRVIEQYF.

The rearrangement joins TRBV6-4 to TRBJ2-2; D possibly corresponds to TRBD2 (5 bases). CDR1 and CDR2 from the germline V gene are MRHNA and SNTAGT. The germline V and J ends were trimmed by 2 bases and 4 bases, with 11 bases remaining between them. This CDR3 is 15 amino acids long. CDR3 sequence reads: CASSDRGRTTGELFF. DNA of the CDR3: TGTGCCAGCAGTGACCGGGGAAGGACCACCGGGGAGCTGTTTTTT.

With regard to this clone: Other DNA sequences of this sample code for an identical CDR3. The chain has TRBV3-1 (or the pseudogene TRBV3-2) and TRBJ1-1; D is possibly TRBD1 (5 bases). Trimming shortened V by 1 base and J by 2 bases, and 8 bases separated the two germline ends. Germline CDR1 and CDR2: LGHDT and YNNKEL (reference sequence). The CDR3 consists of 14 residues. CDR3 sequence (DNA): TGTGCCAGCAGCCAAGCGCAGGGTAACACTGAAGCTTTCTTT. Protein product: CASSQAQGNTEAFF.

The V call is TRBV21-1, the J call TRBJ2-4. TRBV21-1 is assigned pseudogene status. The CDR3 sequence is 17 residues long. This chain's CDR3 is CASSKVTGLLAKNIQYF. The CDR3 region has the DNA TGTGCCAGCAGCAAAGTGACAGGACTACTAGCCAAAAACATTCAGTACTTC.

V gene TRBV6-2 or TRBV6-3 combines with J gene TRBJ1-2; perhaps TRBD1 as D (6 bases). CDR1 MNHEY and CDR2 SVGEGT come from the germline V gene. The CDR3 consists of 17 residues. V was trimmed by 2 bases and J by 0 bases, leaving 16 bases between them. CDR3 in amino acids: CASSYVLRGAANYGYTF. CDR3 in DNA: TGTGCCAGCAGTTACGTTCTCAGGGGAGCAGCTAACTATGGCTACACCTTC.

The chain uses TRBV7-8 and TRBJ1-1; D ambiguous. This CDR3 is built from 12 residues. Trimming left V 0 bases short and J 5 bases short, with 4 bases between. Germline loops: CDR1 SGHVS, CDR2 FQNEAQ. CDR3 protein: CASSLAPTEAFF. Written as DNA, the CDR3 is TGTGCCAGCAGCTTAGCGCCAACTGAAGCTTTCTTT.

This chain joins TRBV4-1 and TRBJ1-3, with D hard to call. Per the germline V gene, CDR1 is MGHRA and CDR2 is YSYEKL. V lost 0 bases to trimming and J lost 7 bases, with 13 bases between them. The CDR3 has 15 residues. Written as DNA, the CDR3 is TGCGCCAGCAGCCAAGATTACAGAGTAGGGAACACCATATATTTT. This gives the protein CASSQDYRVGNTIYF.

The chain links TRBV2 to TRBJ2-2; 8 bases agree with TRBD1. The CDR3 spans 15 residues. The trim removed 8 bases at V and 7 bases at J, leaving 12 bases unmatched. Germline lookup yields CDR1 SNHLY and CDR2 FYNNEI. CDR3 residues: CASGQGPNTYGELFF. The CDR3 DNA reads TGTGCCAGCGGACAGGGTCCAAACACCTACGGGGAGCTGTTTTTT.

The chain employs TRBV19 and TRBJ1-1; 9 nucleotides agree with TRBD1. In germline, CDR1 is LNHDA, CDR2 SQIVND (reference sequence). V lost 4 bases, J lost 4 bases, and 7 bases stayed unmatched. The CDR3 contains 15 residues. The CDR3 nucleotides are TGTGCCAGTAGTAAGGGACAGGGAATCGGCACTGAAGCTTTCTTT. Encoded protein: CASSKGQGIGTEAFF.